The clone carrying this TCR beta chain was seen ten or more times. The sample belongs to a study of read filtering for tumor transcriptome and immune sequencing. From roughly 0.4 ug of RNA, a library with molecular barcoded alpha/delta and beta/gamma adaptors was made. TCRdb re-called the reads through MiXCR, storing one row per CDR3 protein. Of roughly 61,000 distinct CDR3 sequences listed, 9% to 15% are singletons. V was pared by 3 bases and J by 7 bases, with 17 bases between. The CDR3 totals 14 residues. CDR1 and CDR2 (germline): SGHRS, YFSETQ. The rearrangement joins TRBV5-1 to TRBJ2-7; TRBD1 might be the D (6 bases). The origin of this receptor is a donor aged 40 or older with multiple myeloma. Input material: a population of CD138-negative cells sorted from bone marrow. This CDR3 reads CASSSGDTVREQYF. CDR3 nucleotides: TGCGCCAGCAGCTCAGGGGACACCGTAAGGGAGCAGTACTTC. The variable domain in full, with the rest retrieved from reference TRBV5-1 and TRBJ2-7, is KAGVTQTPRYLIKTRGQQVTLSCSPISGHRSVSWYQQTPGQGLQFLFEYFSETQRNKGNFPGRFSGRQFSNSRSEMNVSTLELGDSALYLCASSSGDTVREQYFGPGTRLTVT.